What follows are 3 T cell receptor beta chains derived from one specimen sequenced in a study of CD8 T cells in ankylosing spondylitis. TCRdb recomputed calls from the 5' RACE reads with MiXCR, one row per CDR3 protein. The table lists 150,000 to 200,000 distinct CDR3 sequences, about 18% of them singletons, with roughly 4.5% in the top ten. The sample was blood, either unsorted or a sorted T cell fraction (not recorded which). These receptors were obtained from a male donor aged 10-29 years with ankylosing spondylitis or in good health (not recorded which).

The chain joins TRBV6-5 to TRBJ2-6, with D perhaps given as TRBD1 or TRBD2 (5 bases each). The CDR3 is 12 residues long. Trimming removed 6 bases at V and 12 bases at J, with 12 bases between. The germline gives CDR1 MNHEY, CDR2 SVGAGI. CDR3 sequence (DNA): TGTGCCAGCAGATCCGGGACCACCGTCCTGACTTTC. Its translation: CASRSGTTVLTF.

This clonotype was observed many times. The V call is TRBV20-1, the J call TRBJ2-2; a weak D match, TRBD1 (6 bases). Per germline, CDR1 DFQATT and CDR2 SNEGSKA (reference sequence). Between the trimmed V and J ends, which lost 6 bases and 2 bases, there was a span of 19 bases. This CDR3 spans 16 amino acids. The CDR3: CSALNKQGSNTGELFF. CDR3 coding DNA: TGCAGTGCCCTCAATAAACAGGGTAGCAACACCGGGGAGCTGTTTTTT.

The chain combines TRBV18 with TRBJ2-1; TRBD1 agrees at 7 bases. Per the germline V gene, CDR1 is KGHSH and CDR2 is LQKENI. This CDR3 is 18 amino acids long. The trim removed 3 bases at V and 1 base at J, leaving 12 bases unmatched. CDR3 protein: CASSPYQRGGGSYNEQFF. CDR3 DNA: TGTGCCAGCTCACCCTACCAGAGAGGGGGCGGGTCCTACAATGAGCAGTTCTTC.